Sequencing of this T cell receptor (beta chain) was carried out in a study of immune heterogeneity within non-small cell lung tumors. General study findings and limits: While identical dominant CDR3 beta clonotypes recurred across tumor sites within a patient, high-frequency clones unique to individual sites also appeared. Correlation analysis showed that local T-cell clonality was moderately but significantly associated with local tumor mutational burden (R approximately 0.33).

For the TCR beta CDR3, multiplex PCR with 32 V and 13 J primers performed the amplification. Using its own MiXCR run on the multiplex PCR reads, TCRdb lists one record per CDR3 protein. The sample holds around 6,000 distinct CDR3 sequences; roughly 23% are singletons and the top ten take over 8.5%. Template input was genomic DNA from bulk tumor (around 610 ng per sample). During surgery, each primary tumor gave multiple biopsies spaced as far apart as possible. Patients with untreated, newly diagnosed non-small cell lung cancer underwent curative surgery. Patients with newly diagnosed non-small cell lung cancer who underwent surgery with curative intent served as donors. This clonotype is medium-sized in the sample. As yet, its antigen is unknown. Germline CDR1 DFQATT, CDR2 SNEGSKA (reference sequence). The ends lost 5 bases at V and 2 bases at J; junction bases unmatched: 2. This CDR3 comprises 14 residues.

This chain links TRBV20-1 with TRBJ1-3; 11 bases fit TRBD1. Specimen: lung tumor tissue. The TCR originated in an older man with non-small cell lung cancer. The CDR3 coding sequence is TGCAGTGCTGGACAGGGGGCGACTGGAAACACCATATATTTT. As protein: CSAGQGATGNTIYF.